This passage covers 19 T cell receptor beta chains from one sample sequenced in a study of regulatory T cells in long-lasting Graves disease. Specified time point: persistent/refractory GD, antithyroid drugs over 5 years with positive TRAb. There was RNA extracted from PBMCs, and the TCR library was made from it. The TCR beta library used iRepertoire HTBI primers with Arm-PCR amplification of CDR3. TCRdb reprocessed the multiplex PCR reads via MiXCR and lists one record per CDR3 protein. The sample lists about 470,000 distinct CDR3 sequences; approximately 21% were seen once. Sequenced here: peripheral blood mononuclear cells (PBMCs), sampled when the disease was refractory, from a patient treated with antithyroid drugs. The source is a female donor with Graves disease.

This clonotype came up many times. The chain joins TRBV7-8 to TRBJ2-2; D remains unclear. The germline V and J ends were trimmed by 5 bases and 0 bases, with 19 bases remaining between them. The germline CDR1 and CDR2 sequences are SGHVS and FQNEAQ. The CDR3 has 18 residues. The CDR3 sequence is CASSLTVLQSANTGELFF. The CDR3 bases are TGTGCCAGCAGCCTAACCGTTTTGCAGTCGGCGAACACCGGGGAGCTGTTTTTT.

This chain joins TRBV4-1 and TRBJ1-5, with D possibly being TRBD1 (6 bases). Germline V gene lookup returns CDR1 MGHRA and CDR2 YSYEKL. V lost 0 bases and J lost 4, with 10 bases in between. The CDR3 is made up of 15 amino acids. This CDR3 is CASSQEGGGNQPQHF. The DNA of the CDR3 is TGCGCCAGCAGCCAAGAAGGGGGGGGTAATCAGCCCCAGCATTTT.

Only a few counts were recorded for this clonotype. The chain joins TRBV6-5 to TRBJ1-4; the D is unclear. Trimming left V 2 bases short and J 8 bases short, with 6 bases between. This CDR3 is 12 amino acids long. From germline, CDR1 is MNHEY and CDR2 SVGAGI. The CDR3 region is CASSYLHEKLFF. CDR3 bases: TGTGCCAGCAGTTACCTCCACGAAAAACTGTTTTTT.

This chain joins TRBV29-1 and TRBJ2-3; 15 bases match TRBD2. This CDR3 region has 16 residues. In germline, CDR1 is SQVTM, CDR2 ANQGSEA. The V gene end was trimmed by 6 bases and the J gene end by 1 base; junction bases not matched to a gene: 5. The CDR3 DNA sequence: TGCAGCGTAAAGGGACTAGCGGGAGGACGCACAGATACGCAGTATTTT. This sequence encodes CSVKGLAGGRTDTQYF.

In the case of this clonotype: A much more abundant neighbour one base away suggests this may be a read error. This chain joins TRBV28 and TRBJ1-6, with D possibly being TRBD1 (6 bases). CDR1 MDHEN and CDR2 SYDVKM come from the germline V gene. This CDR3 is 16 amino acids long. Trimming stripped 5 bases from V and 9 bases from J, with 20 bases between. Here the CDR3 reads CASSPPPGHGGSPLHF. The CDR3 DNA reads TGTGCCAGCAGTCCTCCTCCGGGACATGGGGGTTCACCCCTCCACTTT.

This clonotype was recorded many times. The rearrangement uses TRBV13 and TRBJ1-2; D perhaps matches TRBD1 (5 bases). V lost 3 bases, J lost 6 bases, and 8 bases lay in between. This CDR3 is 12 amino acids long. The germline CDR1 and CDR2 sequences are PRHDT and FYEKMQ (reference sequence). The CDR3 bases are TGTGCCAGCAGCTTTTTAGGGGATGGCTACACCTTC. Its translation is CASSFLGDGYTF.

This clonotype was seen a handful of times. The J gene is TRBJ2-2, the V gene TRBV29-1, with TRBD1 as a possible D gene (5 bases). The ends were cut back, 6 bases at V and 3 bases at J, with 14 bases in the middle. Germline V gene data show CDR1 as SQVTM and CDR2 as ANQGSEA. This CDR3 has 14 amino acids. The CDR3 here is CSVRQGTDTGELFF. CDR3 sequence (DNA): TGCAGCGTGCGGCAGGGAACGGACACCGGGGAGCTGTTTTTT.

This clonotype was seen at least ten times. V and J are TRBV19 and TRBJ1-5; D is unresolved. Between the trimmed V and J ends, which lost 6 bases and 7 bases, there was a span of 13 bases. Germline V lookup: CDR1 LNHDA, CDR2 SQIVND (reference sequence). The CDR3 covers 13 residues. This CDR3 reads CASSYLGGQPQHF. The CDR3 DNA reads TGTGCCAGTAGCTATCTGGGTGGGCAGCCCCAGCATTTT.

In this sample, this clonotype turned up a few times. This rearrangement joins TRBV10-3 to TRBJ2-7, with a tentative D call TRBD2 (5 bases). Germline V CDR1 and CDR2: ENHRY, SYGVKD. The CDR3 is 16 residues long. With 3 bases removed from V and 0 bases from J, the gap between germline ends came to 15 bases. DNA for the CDR3: TGTGCCATCAGTGAAAGGATGGCGGGTGACTCCTACGAGCAGTACTTC. Its protein is CAISERMAGDSYEQYF.

The V call is TRBV20-1, the J call TRBJ2-1; TRBD2 matches at 9 bases. The CDR3 runs 14 residues. V lost 1 base, J lost 4 bases, and 2 bases stayed unmatched. Germline lookup yields CDR1 DFQATT and CDR2 SNEGSKA (reference sequence). The CDR3 sequence: CSARASGVYNEQFF. CDR3 coding DNA: TGCAGTGCTAGAGCTAGCGGGGTTTACAATGAGCAGTTCTTC.

This clonotype showed up just a few times. The chain carries TRBV12-3 or TRBV12-4 and TRBJ2-7; TRBD2 agrees at 8 bases. The CDR3 is made up of 14 amino acids. The junction had 6 bases not matched to a gene; V was cut back by 5 bases and J by 3 bases. The CDR3 DNA reads as TGTGCCAGCAGTGTCCAGCGGGAGAACTACGAGCAGTACTTC. Amino acids: CASSVQRENYEQYF.

This clonotype was seen many times. This chain links TRBV12-3 or TRBV12-4 with TRBJ1-5, with D hard to call. V gave up 8 bases and J gave up 5 bases, with 10 bases separating them. This CDR3 spans 12 amino acids. CDR3 coding DNA: TGTGCCAGCGGTCAGGATGATCAGCCCCAGCATTTT. It encodes CASGQDDQPQHF.

CDR3 DNA: TGTGCCAGCAGTTACCGAGTAAGCGGGAGGGCCGGGGGGGACGAGCAGTACTTC. This translates into CASSYRVSGRAGGDEQYF. This sequence joins TRBV6-5 and TRBJ2-7; 10 bases map to TRBD2. V shed 2 bases and J 5 bases; nucleotides not matched to a gene: 15. Germline CDR1 and CDR2: MNHEY and SVGAGI. CDR3 length: 18 residues.

This clonotype came up many times. V and J are TRBV6-1 and TRBJ1-6, with 8 bases aligning to TRBD1. Trimming removed 3 bases from V and 8 bases from J; junction bases left unmatched: 6. The germline V gene has CDR1 MNHNS and CDR2 SASEGT. The CDR3 sequence is 15 residues long. The CDR3 reads CASSDPTGVDSPLHF. CDR3 bases: TGTGCCAGCAGTGACCCGACAGGGGTTGATTCACCCCTCCACTTT.

The table lists this clonotype with many counts. The chain joins TRBV7-2 to TRBJ2-2; D is unresolved. V dropped 1 base and J dropped 2 bases, with 8 bases sitting between them. This CDR3 has 15 amino acids. In germline, CDR1 is SGHTA, CDR2 FQGNSA. As DNA, the CDR3 is TGTGCCAGCAGCTTAGTAGGCGGCAACACCGGGGAGCTGTTTTTT. Its translation is CASSLVGGNTGELFF.

The chain is built from TRBV11-1 and TRBJ2-3, with 8 bases lining up with TRBD2. V shed 9 bases, J shed 3 bases, and the junction held 5 bases outside the gene matches. This CDR3 region has 13 residues. In germline, CDR1 is SGHAT, CDR2 FQDESV (reference sequence). The DNA of the CDR3 is TGTGCCAGTGAGTTAGCGGGGACAGATACGCAGTATTTT. It is translated as CASELAGTDTQYF.

This clonotype has at least ten counts. The chain joins TRBV11-3 to TRBJ1-1, with 9 bases aligning to TRBD1. J gave up 1 base and V 5 bases, and 2 bases lay outside the gene matches. This CDR3 has 14 residues. Germline CDR1 and CDR2: SGHNT and YENEEA. CDR3 region: CASSEGQGNTEAFF. The CDR3 nucleotides read TGTGCCAGCAGCGAGGGACAGGGGAACACTGAAGCTTTCTTT.

This sequence joins TRBV6-1 and TRBJ2-1, with 13 bases identical to TRBD2. Germline lookup yields CDR1 MNHNS and CDR2 SASEGT. J gave up 6 bases and V 3 bases, and 8 bases lay outside the gene matches. This CDR3 comprises 17 residues. The CDR3 region has the DNA TGTGCCAGCAGTGATGGACTAGCGGGAGTAGAGAGCAATGAGCAGTTCTTC. It yields the protein CASSDGLAGVESNEQFF.

This clonotype has ten or more counts. The chain links TRBV5-5 to TRBJ2-7, with D tentatively TRBD1 (6 bases). Trimming cost V 7 bases and J 6 bases, with 20 bases left between them. CDR1 and CDR2 (germline): SGHKS, YYEKEE (reference sequence). This CDR3 is 14 amino acids long. The CDR3: CASRYRDNSIEQYF. CDR3 nucleotide sequence: TGTGCCAGCCGGTACAGGGATAATTCGATCGAGCAGTACTTC.